This T cell receptor beta chain was retrieved from a study of CD8 T cells in Susac syndrome. It was with random hexamers that about 0.45 to 1 ug RNA was reverse transcribed. TCRdb recomputed calls from the immunoSEQ multiplex PCR reads with MiXCR, one row per CDR3 protein. This sample yields about 200,000 distinct CDR3 sequences, of which about 91% are seen a single time; approximately 0.086% belongs to the top ten. The CDR3 extends over 13 amino acids. In germline, CDR1 is SGHDT, CDR2 YYEEEE. Trimming pared 2 bases from V and 3 bases from J, leaving 8 bases between. This sequence was found in a human donor with Susac syndrome. V is TRBV5-6 and J is TRBJ1-2, with D possibly matching TRBD1 (5 bases). What was sequenced was CD4+ T cells from PBMCs. The CDR3 loop is CASSFGGDYGYTF. The CDR3 DNA is TGTGCCAGCAGCTTTGGAGGGGACTATGGCTACACCTTC. The full variable domain, its missing parts supplied by reference TRBV5-6 and TRBJ1-2, is DAGVTQSPTHLIKTRGQQVTLRCSPKSGHDTVSWYQQALGQGPQFIFQYYEEEERQRGNFPDRFSGHQFPNYSSELNVNALLLGDSALYLCASSFGGDYGYTFGSGTRLTVV.